Presented here are 25 T cell receptor beta chains from one specimen sequenced in a study of Ad26.COV2.S vaccination and SARS-CoV-2 variants. Treatment noted: roughly 19 received Ad26.COV2.S at low or high dose, single or two shots; five or six received placebo; per-sample allocation not given. Day 63 after the first vaccine or placebo injection was the time point for sampling. Only in-frame clones appear in the TCRdb table, and some are missing; sequencing was by immunoSEQ multiplex PCR. Among 300,000 to 400,000 clones listed, roughly 90% were seen once. The sample in question was peripheral blood, obtained in a trial of Ad26.COV2.S vaccine versus placebo. Receptors were obtained from a person between 18 and 65 years old who received the Ad26.COV2.S COVID-19 vaccine or a placebo.

In this sample, this clone turned up once. CDR3 coding DNA: TGTGCCAGCAGTCGGACAGTGACTCAGCCCCAGCATTTT. Its translation is CASSRTVTQPQHF. This chain uses TRBV6-5 with TRBJ1-5, with D perhaps matching TRBD1 (6 bases). The CDR3 loop spans 13 amino acids. Germline lookup yields CDR1 MNHEY and CDR2 SVGAGI. Deletions cut 5 bases from V and 6 bases from J, with 11 bases between.

This clone occurred once. The chain uses TRBV5-1 and TRBJ2-2; TRBD1 matches at 9 bases. V shed 5 bases and J 6 bases; nucleotides not matched to a gene: 11. The CDR3 sequence is 16 residues long. CDR1 and CDR2 from the germline V gene are SGHRS and YFSETQ. This chain's CDR3 is CASRAQGQGTPGELFF. For the CDR3, the DNA is TGCGCCAGCAGAGCCCAGGGACAGGGTACTCCCGGGGAGCTGTTTTTT.

The J gene is TRBJ1-3, the V gene TRBV7-2, with 10 bases lining up with TRBD1. This CDR3 contains 17 residues. The V gene's germline CDR1 is SGHTA and CDR2 FQGNSA. J gave up 3 bases and V 0 bases, and 5 bases lay outside the gene matches. The CDR3 here is CASSLAIGTGVGNTIYF. The CDR3 coding sequence is TGTGCCAGCAGCTTAGCGATTGGGACAGGGGTTGGAAACACCATATATTTT.

The genes are TRBV19 and TRBJ1-5; D possibly corresponds to TRBD1 (5 bases). The V end lost 7 bases, the J end lost 1 base, and 11 bases lay between the germline ends. Germline V CDR1 and CDR2: LNHDA, SQIVND (reference sequence). The CDR3 totals 14 residues. The CDR3 loop reads CASNRGVSNQPQHF. The CDR3 coding sequence is TGTGCCAGTAATAGGGGAGTCAGCAATCAGCCCCAGCATTTT.

The genes are TRBV4-1 and TRBJ2-5; weak D call: TRBD2 (6 bases). CDR1 MGHRA and CDR2 YSYEKL come from the germline V gene. This CDR3 comprises 15 residues. V was cut by 0 bases and J by 0 bases, with 8 bases left in between. CDR3 loop: CASSQDREYQETQYF. The CDR3 nucleotides are TGCGCCAGCAGCCAAGATCGGGAGTACCAAGAGACCCAGTACTTC.

The CDR3 sequence is CASTPSGGGTEAFF. The CDR3 nucleotides read TGTGCCAGCACCCCCTCCGGGGGGGGGACTGAAGCTTTCTTT. This chain joins TRBV27 and TRBJ1-1, with a possible D match to TRBD1 (5 bases). Trimming pared 7 bases from V and 5 bases from J, leaving 17 bases between. The CDR3 is made up of 14 amino acids. Per the germline V gene, CDR1 is MNHEY and CDR2 is SMNVEV (reference sequence).

This clone appeared once. This sequence joins TRBV5-6 and TRBJ2-2; no firm D call. Germline CDR1 and CDR2: SGHDT and YYEEEE. The CDR3 consists of 13 residues. Trimming stripped 0 bases from V and 9 bases from J, with 9 bases between. CDR3 nucleotides: TGTGCCAGCAGCTTGGCAGGCCCTAGGGAGCTGTTTTTT. Translating gives CASSLAGPRELFF.

This clone was counted at least ten times. The rearrangement uses TRBV6-2 or TRBV6-3 and TRBJ2-7; 10 positions match TRBD2. Germline assignment: CDR1 MNHEY and CDR2 SVGEGT. The CDR3 totals 14 residues. Germline trimming cut 2 bases from V and 2 bases from J; bases unmatched to any gene: 0. In nucleotides, the CDR3 is TGTGCCAGCAGTTACGGGACTAGCGCCTACGAGCAGTACTTC. Protein: CASSYGTSAYEQYF.

The rearrangement uses TRBV9 and TRBJ2-1; D is possibly TRBD1 (6 bases). The CDR3 extends over 16 amino acids. The V end was cut by 0 bases, the J end by 7 bases, with 17 bases between. Germline V lookup: CDR1 SGDLS, CDR2 YYNGEE. The CDR3 sequence is CASSVEGTPEGNEQFF. The DNA for the CDR3 is TGTGCCAGCAGCGTAGAGGGGACACCCGAGGGGAATGAGCAGTTCTTC.

A remark on this clone: The junction departs from the called germline gene at one end, perhaps through a read error. The genes are TRBV6-2 or TRBV6-3 and TRBJ1-6; TRBD1 matches 9 bases. Germline values: CDR1 MNHEY, CDR2 SVGEGT. The CDR3 sequence is 20 residues long. The CDR3: CASSHSDRGERWSYNSPLHF. CDR3 DNA: TGTGCCAGCAGTCACTCCGACAGGGGGGAACGGTGGTCCTATAATTCACCCCTCCACTTT.

V usage is TRBV5-8 and J usage is TRBJ1-5; 10 nucleotides match TRBD1. The CDR3 extends over 16 amino acids. CDR1 and CDR2 from the germline V gene are SGHTS and YDEGEE. The V gene end was trimmed by 5 bases and the J gene end by 7 bases; junction bases not matched to a gene: 12. The CDR3 here is CASSPWTGGIEQPQHF. The CDR3 DNA reads TGTGCCAGCAGTCCCTGGACAGGGGGAATAGAACAGCCCCAGCATTTT. Filled out from reference TRBV5-8 and TRBJ1-5, the complete variable domain reads EAGVTQSPTHLIKTRGQQATLRCSPISGHTSVYWYQQALGLGLQFLLWYDEGEERNRGNFPPRFSGRQFPNYSSELNVNALELEDSALYLCASSPWTGGIEQPQHFGDGTRLSIL.

The gene calls are TRBV19 and TRBJ1-1; 7 nucleotides align to TRBD1. Trimming took 4 bases from V and 1 from J; bases not matched to a gene: 6. This CDR3 has 15 amino acids. Germline lookup yields CDR1 LNHDA and CDR2 SQIVND (reference sequence). CDR3 sequence reads: CASSTRQGANTEAFF. The CDR3 nucleotides are TGTGCCAGTAGTACCCGACAGGGAGCGAACACTGAAGCTTTCTTT.

This rearrangement joins TRBV6-6 to TRBJ1-5; D might be TRBD1 (5 bases). CDR3 length: 17 residues. Germline assignment: CDR1 MNHNY and CDR2 SVGAGI (reference sequence). The germline V and J ends were trimmed by 7 bases and 7 bases, with 26 bases remaining between them. The DNA of the CDR3 is TGTGCCAGCAATCGGTTAGGTGTCGGGGCAGGGCGACAGCCCCAGCATTTT. It translates to CASNRLGVGAGRQPQHF.

The chain joins TRBV4-2 to TRBJ2-7; no definite D call. The germline V gene has CDR1 LGHNA and CDR2 YNFKEQ. The CDR3 consists of 14 residues. The V end was cut by 0 bases, the J end by 5 bases, with 11 bases between. DNA for the CDR3: TGTGCCAGCAGCCAAGATATTCCCCGGGACGAGCAGTACTTC. Amino acid sequence: CASSQDIPRDEQYF.

This sequence joins TRBV5-1 and TRBJ1-4; D is unresolved. The CDR3 contains 13 residues. V lost 4 bases, J lost 7 bases, and 11 bases lay in between. CDR1 is SGHRS and CDR2 is YFSETQ in the germline V gene. The CDR3 sequence: CASSAAGSEKLFF. The DNA for the CDR3 is TGCGCCAGCAGCGCGGCGGGTAGTGAAAAACTGTTTTTT. Drawing the rest from reference TRBV5-1 and TRBJ1-4, the complete variable domain is KAGVTQTPRYLIKTRGQQVTLSCSPISGHRSVSWYQQTPGQGLQFLFEYFSETQRNKGNFPGRFSGRQFSNSRSEMNVSTLELGDSALYLCASSAAGSEKLFFGSGTQLSVL.

The rearrangement joins TRBV30 to TRBJ1-1; unclear D gene. Germline V gene lookup returns CDR1 GTSNPN and CDR2 SVGIG (reference sequence). V shed 2 bases and J shed 2 bases, with 6 bases lying between them. This CDR3 is 12 amino acids long. CDR3 sequence (DNA): TGTGCCTGGAGTCCCAGCAACACTGAAGCTTTCTTT. It encodes CAWSPSNTEAFF.

V and J are TRBV6-6 and TRBJ2-7; no reliable D call. Trimming took 2 bases from V and 5 from J, leaving 13 bases between them. The CDR3 consists of 14 residues. From germline, CDR1 is MNHNY and CDR2 SVGAGI (reference sequence). In nucleotides, the CDR3 is TGTGCCAGCAGTTACGGGCTTCCTCAGCACGAGCAGTACTTC. Amino acid sequence: CASSYGLPQHEQYF.

The table lists this clone with a few counts. This chain uses TRBV6-5 with TRBJ1-2; the match to TRBD1 covers 7 bases. CDR1 is MNHEY and CDR2 is SVGAGI in the germline V gene. V shed 7 bases, J shed 7 bases, and the junction held 12 bases outside the gene matches. The CDR3 is made up of 14 amino acids. The CDR3 is CASIKGGAFGGYTF. CDR3 coding DNA: TGTGCCAGCATAAAAGGGGGCGCCTTTGGTGGCTACACCTTC.

The V and J genes are TRBV21-1 and TRBJ1-6; TRBD1 reflects the table's D call only, with no check against the DNA. TRBV21-1 is designated a pseudogene. This CDR3 spans 16 amino acids. The CDR3 sequence: CASSEGGTGANSPLHF. The CDR3 nucleotides are TGTGCCAGCAGTGAAGGGGGGACAGGGGCTAATTCACCCCTCCACTTT.

The chain recombines TRBV30 with TRBJ2-6; D remains ambiguous. Germline values: CDR1 GTSNPN, CDR2 SVGIG (reference sequence). Deletions cut 2 bases from V and 2 bases from J, with 7 bases between. The CDR3 totals 14 residues. The CDR3 spells CAWSPKAGANVLTF. DNA for the CDR3: TGTGCCTGGAGTCCTAAGGCTGGGGCCAACGTCCTGACTTTC.

The V and J genes are TRBV28 and TRBJ1-3; 9 positions match TRBD1. Trimming removed 4 bases from V and 7 bases from J; junction bases left unmatched: 8. The CDR3 is made up of 15 amino acids. The germline V gene has CDR1 MDHEN and CDR2 SYDVKM. The CDR3 DNA sequence: TGTGCCAGCAGTTACAGTCCCGGGACAGGGAACACCATATATTTT. Translated, it gives CASSYSPGTGNTIYF.

The V call is TRBV6-5, the J call TRBJ2-3; possible D gene TRBD1, 6 bases. V shed 0 bases and J shed 2 bases, with 9 bases lying between them. The CDR3 runs 15 residues. The V gene's germline CDR1 is MNHEY and CDR2 SVGAGI. CDR3 in amino acids: CASSYSGQNTDTQYF. Written as DNA, the CDR3 is TGTGCCAGCAGTTACTCAGGACAGAACACAGATACGCAGTATTTT.

This clone was found once. V and J are TRBV3-1 (or the pseudogene TRBV3-2) and TRBJ1-5; D is possibly TRBD1 (5 bases). The CDR3 is 14 residues long. V was cut by 1 base and J by 7 bases, with 11 bases left in between. Per germline, CDR1 LGHDT and CDR2 YNNKEL (reference sequence). This CDR3 is CASSQAGQDQPQHF. In nucleotides, the CDR3 is TGTGCCAGCAGCCAAGCAGGGCAGGACCAGCCCCAGCATTTT.

The chain has TRBV28 and TRBJ2-4; the match to TRBD2 covers 11 bases. The CDR3 length is 14 residues. Germline-derived CDR1 and CDR2 are MDHEN and SYDVKM. V was pared by 3 bases and J by 6 bases, with 1 base of the junction left unmatched. This CDR3 is CASSFLAGGNIQYF. CDR3 DNA sequence: TGTGCCAGCAGTTTTCTAGCGGGAGGAAACATTCAGTACTTC.

The chain recombines TRBV5-4 with TRBJ1-2; D gene uncertain. V was shortened by 1 base and J by 2 bases, with 12 bases between the two germline ends. This CDR3 has 15 residues. Germline values: CDR1 SGHNT, CDR2 YYREEE (reference sequence). CDR3 nucleotide sequence: TGTGCCAGCAGCTTGATGTCCTTTATGAACTATGGCTACACCTTC. It translates to CASSLMSFMNYGYTF.